This T cell receptor beta chain is from a study of CD8 T cells in Susac syndrome (dated by TCRdb to the late 2010s). Turning to the overall study: Of the Susac syndrome patients who were sequenced, six had clinically active disease and 8 or 9 were in clinical remission. Susac syndrome patients were therapy-naive, on corticosteroids (some also receiving IVIg), or on IVIg alone at blood withdrawal. Clonality of the CD8+ T cell repertoire was compared between roughly twelve healthy donors, roughly 14 Susac syndrome patients and 15 multiple sclerosis patients. Whether CD8+ T cell activation and differentiation in Susac syndrome was antigen driven was tested using repertoire sequencing. The paper as a whole reports these results and caveats: In the total CD8+ and CD8+ TEMRA repertoires, more than 15 and five Susac-specific public clones, respectively, were identified. The TCR sequencing and HLA analysis was acknowledged to have included a relatively small number of individuals. Clonal expansion was seen in Susac syndrome CD8+ repertoires, peaking in CD8+ TEMRA cells and being greater in clinically active patients than in remitting ones.

Peripheral blood CD8+ and CD4+ T cells from healthy donors, Susac syndrome patients and multiple sclerosis patients were profiled by high-throughput TCR beta sequencing. Susac syndrome patients met recently defined diagnostic criteria for definite or probable disease. CD8+ TEMRA cells were enriched by FACS, while bulk CD8+ and CD4+ T cells were purified by magnetic negative isolation. Blood was collected in EDTA tubes and processed within 24 hours, with PBMCs isolated through density gradient centrifugation. PBMCs intended for TCR sequencing were cryopreserved in liquid nitrogen and were subsequently thawed in a 37 degrees C water bath. The sorted or isolated CD4+, CD8+ and CD8+ TEMRA cells had a purity of 90% or higher. RNA was extracted with the RNeasy kit and roughly 0.45 to 1 ug was reverse transcribed using random hexamers. The immunoSEQ multiplex PCR assay, covering 54 Vbeta and 13 Jbeta segments, was used to amplify TCR beta CDR3 regions. PCR amplification bias was corrected by using a synthetic template baseline for primer optimization and computational correction. On the authors' methods: Reads were assigned to V, D and J genes according to IMGT and analyzed in immunoSEQ Analyzer, with only productive sequences retained. Clonality was computed as one minus Shannon entropy normalized by log2 of the number of productive unique sequences. For each patient and control, public and private clones were evaluated within the 100 most prevalent clones. Clones were defined as Susac-specific if absent from the healthy and MS cohorts, from roughly 1,100 published viral clones and from other ImmuneACCESS disease sequences. The public reads were reanalyzed by TCRdb: fastp trimming at Q25, MiXCR alignment, in-frame beta chains only. Records with the same CDR3 protein are collapsed into one entry carrying the most frequent genes and DNA. TCRdb's processing, not the study's, gives the V and J calls here. Across this sample there are approximately 100,000 distinct CDR3 sequences, with 94% seen only once. The leading ten clones occupy 0.41% of the sample.

In the case of this clonotype: Its antigen target is currently unknown. No base quality information exists; no much larger clone differs at one position.

Relative to germline, V is missing 0 bases and J is missing 2 bases, with 2 bases of the junction outside any gene match. The CDR1 and CDR2 encoded by the germline V gene are SGDLS and YYNGEE. The CDR3 covers 14 residues, taking in both the cysteine and the phenylalanine. The entry retains the CDR3 DNA only, 42 bases that are in frame from base 1. The rearrangement joined TRBV9 to TRBJ2-7, and TRBD1 aligns with 7 junction nucleotides. The source material was CD8+ T cells from PBMCs. The receptor was derived from a human donor with Susac syndrome. The nucleotide sequence is TGTGCCAGCAGCGTAGGGGACAGACCCTACGAGCAGTACTTC. It translates as CASSVGDRPYEQYF.